This T cell receptor (beta chain) comes out of a study of blood T cell repertoires in COVID-19. The wider study: Sites across the United States, Italy and Spain contributed samples from acute and convalescent COVID-19. In each case, the material was cDNA or gDNA derived from T cells, B-cell-depleted T cells, or PBMCs.

In the original processing: Nucleated cell counts were estimated from reference gene primer amplification. Clones were sequenced by immunoSEQ multiplex PCR, and TCRdb holds only the in-frame ones, with some missing. V, J and clone size were drawn from that table, and D and trimming were deduced from the DNA. Of approximately 160,000 clones listed, approximately 85% are singletons. Germline V lookup: CDR1 KGHSH, CDR2 LQKENI. Losses at the gene ends were 2 bases for V and 6 bases for J; bases not matched to a gene: 6. The CDR3 has 14 residues. The receptor comes from a man between 60 and 70 years old who had recovered from COVID-19. Sequencing was done on a sample of peripheral blood. J is TRBJ2-7 and V is TRBV18, with 8 bases fitting TRBD1. CDR3 bases: TGTGCCAGCTCACCAGCAGCAGGGGGCTCCGAGCAGTACTTC. Residues: CASSPAAGGSEQYF.